This is a list of T cell receptor beta chains from one sample in a study of T cell responses to AZD1222 COVID-19 vaccine. Only in-frame clones appear in the TCRdb table, and some are missing; sequencing was by immunoSEQ multiplex PCR. The sample lists about 140,000 clones, around 92% seen once, with about 1.5% in the top ten. The specimen comprised peripheral blood, sampled on day 0 of AZD1222 vaccination. The receptors originated from an adult in good health. CDR3s include the opening cysteine and the closing phenylalanine or tryptophan. D genes are given only for firm matches. Expanded clones are given a class, and other clones once, few, many or no size at all.

j_call d_call clone_size v_call cdr3_aa cdr3_nt
TRBJ2-2 NA NA TRBV7-3 CASSLWDRNTGELFF TGTGCCAGCAGCTTATGGGATAGAAACACCGGGGAGCTGTTTTTT
TRBJ2-7 NA NA TRBV19 CASSLNPSYEQYF TGTGCCAGTAGTTTGAACCCCTCCTACGAGCAGTACTTC
TRBJ2-5 TRBD2 NA TRBV7-2 CASTPLFAGGETQYF TGTGCCAGCACCCCCTTATTTGCGGGAGGAGAGACCCAGTACTTC
TRBJ2-5 NA NA TRBV5-8 CASSSYGQIGTQYF TGTGCCAGCAGCTCCTATGGACAGATTGGGACCCAGTACTTC
TRBJ2-1 NA NA TRBV10-2 CASSVTESSYNEQFF TGCGCCAGCAGTGTAACGGAAAGCTCCTACAATGAGCAGTTCTTC
TRBJ1-5 NA NA TRBV28 CASCPAGMDQPQHF TGTGCCAGCTGCCCTGCGGGGATGGATCAGCCCCAGCATTTT
TRBJ1-4 NA NA TRBV3-1/TRBV3-2 CASSQENSGEKLFF TGTGCCAGCAGCCAAGAGAATAGCGGGGAAAAACTGTTTTTT
TRBJ1-5 TRBD1 NA TRBV6-4 CASSQGAGSNQPQHF TGTGCCAGCAGCCAGGGGGCCGGTAGCAATCAGCCCCAGCATTTT
TRBJ1-2 TRBD1 NA TRBV5-1 CASRTGQGAGYGYTF TGCGCCAGCAGGACCGGACAGGGGGCTGGGTATGGCTACACCTTC
TRBJ2-1 NA NA TRBV9 CASSVEVGFYNEQFF TGTGCCAGCAGCGTAGAGGTGGGGTTCTACAATGAGCAGTTCTTC
TRBJ2-6 NA NA TRBV4-2 CASSQEVPSGANVLTF TGTGCCAGCAGCCAAGAGGTCCCTTCTGGGGCCAACGTCCTGACTTTC
TRBJ1-2 TRBD1 NA TRBV19 CASSSPGQGLDGYTF TGTGCCAGTAGTTCACCGGGACAGGGTTTAGATGGCTACACCTTC
TRBJ2-5 NA NA TRBV11-2 CASSLDRTGETQYF TGTGCCAGCAGCTTAGATCGGACGGGGGAGACCCAGTACTTC
TRBJ2-1 TRBD2 NA TRBV19 CASMSYGGSSYNEQFF TGTGCCAGTATGTCTTATGGCGGGAGCTCCTACAATGAGCAGTTCTTC
TRBJ1-2 NA NA TRBV7-9 CASKDLYGYTF TGTGCCAGCAAAGACCTCTATGGCTACACCTTC
TRBJ2-7 NA NA TRBV7-9 CASSPTGGDRSYEQYF TGTGCCAGCAGCCCCACGGGGGGGGACAGGAGTTACGAGCAGTACTTC
TRBJ2-5 TRBD1 NA TRBV5-4 CASRMTGSSHETQYF TGTGCCAGCAGGATGACAGGGAGTTCCCACGAGACCCAGTACTTC
TRBJ2-7 TRBD1 NA TRBV18 CASSPNTPATGAYEQYF TGTGCCAGCTCGCCCAACACTCCGGCGACAGGGGCCTACGAGCAGTACTTC
TRBJ2-6 NA NA TRBV27 CASSLYGASGANVLTF TGTGCCAGCAGTTTATATGGGGCGTCTGGGGCCAACGTCCTGACTTTC
TRBJ1-1 NA NA TRBV5-1 CASRVTSNTEAFF TGCGCCAGCAGGGTCACTTCGAACACTGAAGCTTTCTTT
TRBJ2-7 NA NA TRBV28 CASSFGKAYEQYF TGTGCCAGCAGTTTCGGCAAAGCCTACGAGCAGTACTTC
TRBJ1-2 NA NA TRBV5-4 CASSLGATGYGYTF TGTGCCAGCAGCTTGGGAGCCACAGGCTATGGCTACACCTTC
TRBJ1-1 NA NA TRBV6-5 CASSSTTGNTEAFF TGTGCCAGCAGTTCCACCACAGGGAACACTGAAGCTTTCTTT
TRBJ2-1 NA NA TRBV10-3 CAISLGGNEQFF TGTGCCATCAGTCTCGGAGGGAATGAGCAGTTCTTC
TRBJ1-2 NA NA TRBV29-1 CSVEDRGDGYTF TGCAGCGTTGAAGATCGAGGTGACGGCTACACCTTC
TRBJ1-1 NA once TRBV5-1 CASSPGAEWDTEAFF TGCGCCAGCAGCCCGGGCGCGGAGTGGGACACTGAAGCTTTCTTT
TRBJ1-1 NA NA TRBV20-1 CSARDGTEAFF TGCAGTGCTAGAGATGGGACTGAAGCTTTCTTT
TRBJ1-4 NA NA TRBV6-1 CASSEGLTNEKLFF TGTGCCAGCAGTGAAGGGCTCACTAATGAAAAACTGTTTTTT
TRBJ1-5 NA NA TRBV23-1 CASSPKTGNQPQHF TGCGCCAGCAGTCCTAAAACAGGGAATCAGCCCCAGCATTTT
TRBJ2-1 NA once TRBV14 CASSNGLIDQDEQFF TGTGCCAGCAGCAATGGACTAATAGACCAAGATGAGCAGTTCTTC
TRBJ1-1 NA NA TRBV4-3 CASSQDENTEAFF TGCGCCAGCAGCCAAGACGAGAACACTGAAGCTTTCTTT
TRBJ1-1 NA NA TRBV3-1/TRBV3-2 CASSLWQSNTEAFF TGTGCCAGCAGCCTCTGGCAGTCGAACACTGAAGCTTTCTTT
TRBJ2-7 NA NA TRBV2 CASSEGEYEQYF TGTGCCAGCAGTGAAGGGGAGTACGAGCAGTACTTC
TRBJ2-1 NA NA TRBV28 CAVGGQLSSYNEQFF TGTGCCGTGGGGGGCCAGCTTTCCTCCTACAATGAGCAGTTCTTC
TRBJ1-6 TRBD1 NA TRBV7-2 CASSSPSGTGLVWDSPLHF TGTGCCAGCAGCTCCCCCTCCGGGACAGGCCTCGTTTGGGATTCACCCCTCCACTTT
TRBJ2-7 NA once TRBV19 CASSISGDYEQYF TGTGCCAGTAGTATCTCAGGGGACTACGAGCAGTACTTC
TRBJ1-2 TRBD1 NA TRBV2 CASSGQGGGYTF TGTGCCAGCAGTGGACAGGGGGGTGGCTACACCTTC
TRBJ2-2 NA once TRBV30 CAWNSPPPGELFF TGTGCCTGGAACTCACCACCCCCCGGGGAGCTGTTTTTT
TRBJ1-5 NA NA TRBV24-1 CATSDSTGRLNQLQHF TGTGCCACCAGTGATTCCACCGGGAGGCTCAATCAGCTCCAGCATTTT
TRBJ2-7 NA NA TRBV6-2/TRBV6-3 CASSYTGIRSFGEQYF TGTGCCAGCAGTTACACCGGCATAAGGTCTTTTGGCGAGCAGTACTTC
TRBJ2-1 TRBD1 NA TRBV19 CASSGTGKNYNEQFF TGTGCCAGTAGTGGGACAGGGAAAAACTACAATGAGCAGTTCTTC